The clone carrying this TCR beta chain shows up as medium-sized by frequency. Antigen: not known. The PCR contained 60 Vbeta and 13 Jbeta primers. Assay: immunoSEQ multiplex PCR; the TCRdb copy retains only in-frame clones and omits some. The sample has about 58,000 clones; the top ten hold approximately 2.1%. The data derive from a study of cytomegalovirus exposure and HLA in healthy donors. The CDR3 runs 14 residues. The V and J ends lost 8 bases and 0 bases respectively, with 12 bases between them. Per germline, CDR1 MNHNS and CDR2 SASEGT. Study-wide results and caveats: Sequencing probably produced one cluster of sequence variants that were highly shared. Other equally common chains were less clonally expanded than HLA-associated TCR beta chains, a later analysis showed.

J is TRBJ2-3 and V is TRBV6-1; D might be TRBD1 (7 bases). The clonotype was recovered from a woman under 30 in good health and CMV-seronegative. Sequenced input: PBMCs. The CDR3 DNA reads TGTGCCAGCTGCGGGACAGCTAGCACAGATACGCAGTATTTT. Encoded protein: CASCGTASTDTQYF.